This TCR beta chain was recorded in a study of blood T cell repertoires in COVID-19. This clone was detected only once. The CDR3 has 14 residues. TCRdb's table, derived via immunoSEQ multiplex PCR, lists solely in-frame clones and lacks some. There are some 120,000 clones in the sample; 70% to 85% occur only once, and less than 9% lies in the top ten. Sequenced input: peripheral blood. The V and J genes are TRBV21-1 and TRBJ1-5; the table's D call, TRBD1, was not checked against the DNA. TRBV21-1 is tagged as a pseudogene. This sequence originates from a man in his 70s with active or convalescent COVID-19. CDR3: CASSVRDRDQPQHF. Written as DNA, the CDR3 is TGTGCCAGCAGCGTCCGGGACAGAGATCAGCCCCAGCATTTT.